Listed here is a single TCR beta chain. No antigen is known for it. Given a much more abundant clone one base away, this may be a read error. Here the CDR3 omits its conserved ending phenylalanine or tryptophan, so a read error is the likely source. Study-level points and caveats: Whole repertoires were not studied in the larger cohort, only one V-J beta rearrangement.

Per germline, CDR1 SGHVS and CDR2 FNYEAQ. V lost 5 bases and J lost 0, with 11 bases in between. The CDR3 totals 15 residues. After constant-region reverse-primer amplification, full-length variable regions underwent semi-nested PCR with Nested Universal Primer A. TCRdb reprocessed the 5' RACE reads with MiXCR, giving one entry per CDR3 protein. The table has fewer than 12,000 distinct CDR3 sequences, over 15% seen once. Cells sorted as Tregs were CD4+, CD25+ and CD127-/low. The receptor was isolated from a female donor with breast cancer. Sequencing used Tregs sorted from a lymph node. The chain is built from TRBV7-6 and TRBJ1-3; D is undetermined. In DNA, the CDR3 is TGTGCCAGCAGCCCAGGTGGAAGCTCTGGAAACACCATATATGTT. Protein: CASSPGGSSGNTIYV.